Below, 10 T cell receptor beta chains from the same sample are listed, as sequenced in a study of identical twins. TCRdb independently ran MiXCR on the 5' RACE reads; one entry per CDR3 protein. The sample has 600,000 to 800,000 distinct CDR3 sequences, around 20% seen once. A further study also used this sample, focusing on T cells expressing NK-cell markers.

The source material was PBMCs. These receptors came from a woman under 30 in good health.

This chain joins TRBV9 and TRBJ2-3, with 10 bases matching TRBD2. Trimming took 4 bases from V and 8 from J; bases not matched to a gene: 10. Germline assignment: CDR1 SGDLS and CDR2 YYNGEE. The length of the CDR3 is 15 residues. In DNA, the CDR3 is TGTGCCAGCAGCCTCACTAGCGGGGCGAGGGGTACGCAGTATTTT. Its translation: CASSLTSGARGTQYF.

This clonotype was seen a few times. The rearrangement joins TRBV5-1 to TRBJ2-7; possible D gene TRBD2, 6 bases. Trimming removed 2 bases from V and 4 bases from J, with 16 bases in between. The CDR3 length is 15 residues. Germline V lookup: CDR1 SGHRS, CDR2 YFSETQ. The CDR3 DNA is TGCGCCAGCAGCTTCGATTTGGGGGGAAGGTACGAGCAGTACTTC. Translating gives CASSFDLGGRYEQYF.

This clonotype was counted at least ten times. This rearrangement joins TRBV12-3 or TRBV12-4 to TRBJ2-3; the D is unclear. V shed 6 bases and J shed 4 bases, with 5 bases lying between them. The CDR3 has 11 amino acids. As DNA, the CDR3 is TGTGCCAGCAGGATATCAGATACGCAGTATTTT. Protein product: CASRISDTQYF.

This clonotype was observed a few times. J is TRBJ2-1 and V is TRBV10-3, with D unclear. Germline-derived CDR1 and CDR2 are ENHRY and SYGVKD. Deletions cut 2 bases from V and 10 bases from J, with 9 bases between. This CDR3 has 12 residues. The CDR3 DNA reads as TGTGCCATCAGTGAGGAGGCGAACGAGCAGTTCTTC. Protein product: CAISEEANEQFF.

There are a few counts of this clonotype. V usage is TRBV5-1 and J usage is TRBJ2-2; 7 positions agree with TRBD2. V trimming: 6 bases; J trimming: 2 bases; junction bases outside the gene matches: 10. CDR1 SGHRS and CDR2 YFSETQ come from the germline V gene. This CDR3 spans 16 amino acids. Written as DNA, the CDR3 is TGCGCCAGCACCCTTTTGCGGGGGATAAACACCGGGGAGCTGTTTTTT. Protein product: CASTLLRGINTGELFF.

CDR3 in amino acids: CATNQRGTYEQYF. CDR3 in DNA: TGTGCCACTAATCAGCGGGGCACCTACGAGCAGTACTTC. This rearrangement joins TRBV19 to TRBJ2-7; 7 positions match TRBD2. The CDR3 is 13 residues long. V shed 10 bases and J 2 bases; nucleotides not matched to a gene: 8. Germline-derived CDR1 and CDR2 are LNHDA and SQIVND (reference sequence).

The gene calls are TRBV9 and TRBJ2-2; possibly TRBD2 for D (6 bases). Deletions cut 0 bases from V and 6 bases from J, with 21 bases between. Per the germline V gene, CDR1 is SGDLS and CDR2 is YYNGEE. This CDR3 spans 18 amino acids. The CDR3 protein is CASSVGTRRGGASGELFF. Here the CDR3 DNA reads TGTGCCAGCAGCGTAGGAACCCGTCGGGGCGGGGCTTCCGGGGAGCTGTTTTTT.

The chain links TRBV27 to TRBJ2-3; D not resolved. Germline CDR1 reads MNHEY; CDR2 reads SMNVEV (reference sequence). There are 13 residues in the CDR3. Trimming stripped 3 bases from V and 6 bases from J, with 10 bases between. This chain's CDR3 is CASSLKKWDTQYF. Written as DNA, the CDR3 is TGTGCCAGCAGTTTGAAAAAGTGGGATACGCAGTATTTT.

The V call is TRBV6-1, the J call TRBJ1-1; a possible D gene is TRBD1 (6 bases). Trimming took 5 bases from V and 4 from J, leaving 20 bases between them. The germline CDR1 and CDR2 sequences are MNHNS and SASEGT. The CDR3 spans 16 residues. CDR3 in amino acids: CASSPLGAMMGTEAFF. The CDR3 nucleotides are TGTGCCAGCAGTCCGCTGGGGGCAATGATGGGCACTGAAGCTTTCTTT.

The CDR3 loop is CASSLEGRVGNEQFF. The DNA for the CDR3 is TGTGCCAGCAGTTTAGAGGGCAGGGTAGGAAATGAGCAGTTCTTC. The J gene is TRBJ2-1, the V gene TRBV12-3 or TRBV12-4; D might be TRBD1 (5 bases). The germline V and J ends were trimmed by 1 base and 7 bases, with 14 bases remaining between them. The CDR3 consists of 15 residues.